Listed below are T cell receptor beta chains from one sample, sequenced in a study of Ad26.COV2.S vaccination and SARS-CoV-2 variants. Sequencing was performed with immunoSEQ multiplex PCR; in TCRdb, only in-frame clones are kept and a portion is missing. The repertoire holds about 370,000 clones, with about 89% as singletons. The sample consisted of peripheral blood, taken in a trial of Ad26.COV2.S vaccine versus placebo. These receptors were collected from a person between 18 and 60 years old who received the Ad26.COV2.S COVID-19 vaccine or a placebo. Both conserved end residues are part of each CDR3. A D gene is named only where the DNA matches it firmly. Where a row states a size, it is once, few, many or the class of an expanded clone; other rows omit it.

cdr3_length: 15
d_call: TRBD1
clone_size: -
v_call: TRBV11-3
j_call: TRBJ2-7
cdr3_nt: TGTGCCAGCAGCTTAGATCATTTAGGGGGCCGCGAGCAGTACTTC
cdr3_aa: CASSLDHLGGREQYF

cdr3_length: 14
d_call: TRBD1
clone_size: -
v_call: TRBV7-2
j_call: TRBJ2-5
cdr3_nt: TGTGCCAGCAGCACGGGACAGGGGTTGGAGACCCAGTACTTC
cdr3_aa: CASSTGQGLETQYF

cdr3_length: 16
d_call: -
clone_size: -
v_call: TRBV15
j_call: TRBJ2-2
cdr3_nt: TGTGCCACCAGCAGAGGGGATAGCGTGGGCACCGGGGAGCTGTTTTTT
cdr3_aa: CATSRGDSVGTGELFF

cdr3_length: 14
d_call: -
clone_size: -
v_call: TRBV14
j_call: TRBJ1-1
cdr3_nt: TGTGCCAGCAGCCCGGGGACAACCTGGAGTGAAGCTTTCTTT
cdr3_aa: CASSPGTTWSEAFF

cdr3_length: 16
d_call: TRBD2
clone_size: -
v_call: TRBV2
j_call: TRBJ2-1
cdr3_nt: TGTGCCAGCAGTGAGGTGGGACTAGCGGGAGACAATGAGCAGTTCTTC
cdr3_aa: CASSEVGLAGDNEQFF

cdr3_length: 13
d_call: -
clone_size: -
v_call: TRBV6-5
j_call: TRBJ1-6
cdr3_nt: TGTGCCAGCCACAGGGAAGGAGATTCACCCCTCCACTTT
cdr3_aa: CASHREGDSPLHF

cdr3_length: 19
d_call: TRBD2
clone_size: -
v_call: TRBV5-6
j_call: TRBJ2-1
cdr3_nt: TGTGCCAGCAGCTTCTTCCGGCTAGCGGGAGTTAACGGCGACGTGGGGCAGTTCTTC
cdr3_aa: CASSFFRLAGVNGDVGQFF

cdr3_length: 20
d_call: TRBD1
clone_size: -
v_call: TRBV29-1
j_call: TRBJ2-3
cdr3_nt: TGCAGCGTTGAAGATCCCCAGGGACAGGGAGGAGAGTTTGGCACAGATACGCAGTATTTT
cdr3_aa: CSVEDPQGQGGEFGTDTQYF

cdr3_length: 12
d_call: TRBD1
clone_size: -
v_call: TRBV30
j_call: TRBJ1-2
cdr3_nt: TGTGCCTGGAGCGCGACAGGGTATGGCTACACCTTC
cdr3_aa: CAWSATGYGYTF

cdr3_length: 14
d_call: TRBD1
clone_size: -
v_call: TRBV15
j_call: TRBJ1-4
cdr3_nt: TGTGCCACCAGCAGGGGGACAGGGGGCGAAAAACTGTTTTTT
cdr3_aa: CATSRGTGGEKLFF

cdr3_length: 14
d_call: -
clone_size: -
v_call: TRBV25-1
j_call: TRBJ2-7
cdr3_nt: TGTGCCAGCAGTAATCCGGGACGGGGGAACGAGCAGTACTTC
cdr3_aa: CASSNPGRGNEQYF

cdr3_length: 13
d_call: -
clone_size: -
v_call: TRBV6-5
j_call: TRBJ2-3
cdr3_nt: TGTGCCAGCAGTTACAGGACTAAGGATACGCAGTATTTT
cdr3_aa: CASSYRTKDTQYF

cdr3_length: 14
d_call: -
clone_size: -
v_call: TRBV12-2
j_call: TRBJ1-2
cdr3_nt: TGTGCAAGTCGCCCGACGGCCCCTAACTATGGCTACACCTTC
cdr3_aa: CASRPTAPNYGYTF

cdr3_length: 14
d_call: TRBD2
clone_size: -
v_call: TRBV5-1
j_call: TRBJ2-5
cdr3_nt: TGCGCCAGCACCATTAGCGGGAAGGGAGAGACCCAGTACTTC
cdr3_aa: CASTISGKGETQYF

cdr3_length: 12
d_call: TRBD2
clone_size: -
v_call: TRBV6-5
j_call: TRBJ2-1
cdr3_nt: TGTGCCAGCAGGCTTACTAGCGGTGAGCAGTTCTTC
cdr3_aa: CASRLTSGEQFF

cdr3_length: 13
d_call: -
clone_size: -
v_call: TRBV28
j_call: TRBJ2-7
cdr3_nt: TGTGCCAGCAGCAAGGGGAGCTCCTACGAGCAGTACTTC
cdr3_aa: CASSKGSSYEQYF

cdr3_length: 14
d_call: -
clone_size: -
v_call: TRBV19
j_call: TRBJ1-5
cdr3_nt: TGTGCCAGTAGCCCGTGGGGTTGGAATCAGCCCCAGCATTTT
cdr3_aa: CASSPWGWNQPQHF

cdr3_length: 14
d_call: -
clone_size: -
v_call: TRBV12-5
j_call: TRBJ1-1
cdr3_nt: TGTGCTAGTGGTTTGGTACTAGGGGGCACTGAAGCTTTCTTT
cdr3_aa: CASGLVLGGTEAFF

cdr3_length: 15
d_call: -
clone_size: -
v_call: TRBV2
j_call: TRBJ2-7
cdr3_nt: TGTGCCAGCAGTGCTTTCGGGTATCTCTCCTACGAGCAGTACTTC
cdr3_aa: CASSAFGYLSYEQYF

cdr3_length: 14
d_call: TRBD1
clone_size: -
v_call: TRBV28
j_call: TRBJ1-2
cdr3_nt: TGTGCCAGCAGTTTATTGGGACAGGGGGACGGCTACACCTTC
cdr3_aa: CASSLLGQGDGYTF

cdr3_length: 14
d_call: TRBD2
clone_size: -
v_call: TRBV19
j_call: TRBJ2-2
cdr3_nt: TGTGCCACCTGGACTAGCGGGAGATCCGGGGAGCTGTTTTTT
cdr3_aa: CATWTSGRSGELFF

cdr3_length: 18
d_call: TRBD2
clone_size: -
v_call: TRBV29-1
j_call: TRBJ2-1
cdr3_nt: TGCAGCGTTACCGGGACTAGCGGGAAGGCAAGGGCCTACAATGAGCAGTTCTTC
cdr3_aa: CSVTGTSGKARAYNEQFF

cdr3_length: 15
d_call: -
clone_size: -
v_call: TRBV7-9
j_call: TRBJ1-3
cdr3_nt: TGTGCCAGCAGCTTAGGAGATCTCTCTGGAAACACCATATATTTT
cdr3_aa: CASSLGDLSGNTIYF

cdr3_length: 17
d_call: -
clone_size: -
v_call: TRBV7-9
j_call: TRBJ1-3
cdr3_nt: TGTGCCAGCAGCTTAGGCGAGGGGAGAATCTCTGGAAACACCATATATTTT
cdr3_aa: CASSLGEGRISGNTIYF

cdr3_length: 18
d_call: TRBD1
clone_size: -
v_call: TRBV15
j_call: TRBJ1-4
cdr3_nt: TGTGCCACCAGCAGGCAAGACAGGGGGCGGACAACTAATGAAAAACTGTTTTTT
cdr3_aa: CATSRQDRGRTTNEKLFF

cdr3_length: 11
d_call: -
clone_size: -
v_call: TRBV19
j_call: TRBJ2-7
cdr3_nt: TGTGCCAGTTCAGGAGCATACGAGCAGTACTTC
cdr3_aa: CASSGAYEQYF

cdr3_length: 15
d_call: TRBD1
clone_size: once
v_call: TRBV27
j_call: TRBJ1-2
cdr3_nt: TGTGCCAGCAGACCAGTAGGGACAGGCACCTATGGCTACACCTTC
cdr3_aa: CASRPVGTGTYGYTF

cdr3_length: 11
d_call: -
clone_size: -
v_call: TRBV6-5
j_call: TRBJ1-1
cdr3_nt: TGTGCCAGCAGGGAGGTCTTTGAAGCTTTCTTT
cdr3_aa: CASREVFEAFF

cdr3_length: 13
d_call: -
clone_size: once
v_call: TRBV6-5
j_call: TRBJ2-7
cdr3_nt: TGTGCCAGCAGGCGGCCCAGCCTGGACGAGCAGTACTTC
cdr3_aa: CASRRPSLDEQYF

cdr3_length: 15
d_call: -
clone_size: -
v_call: TRBV2
j_call: TRBJ1-5
cdr3_nt: TGTGCCAGTCGTCGGTCGGCAGGCCCAAATCAGCCCCAGCATTTT
cdr3_aa: CASRRSAGPNQPQHF

cdr3_length: 14
d_call: TRBD1
clone_size: -
v_call: TRBV7-9
j_call: TRBJ1-1
cdr3_nt: TGTGCCAGCAGGATGGACAGGGCGGGAACTGAAGCTTTCTTT
cdr3_aa: CASRMDRAGTEAFF

cdr3_length: 14
d_call: TRBD2
clone_size: -
v_call: TRBV29-1
j_call: TRBJ2-1
cdr3_nt: TGCAGCGTTGGCGGCCGGACTAGCGTTAATGAGCAGTTCTTC
cdr3_aa: CSVGGRTSVNEQFF